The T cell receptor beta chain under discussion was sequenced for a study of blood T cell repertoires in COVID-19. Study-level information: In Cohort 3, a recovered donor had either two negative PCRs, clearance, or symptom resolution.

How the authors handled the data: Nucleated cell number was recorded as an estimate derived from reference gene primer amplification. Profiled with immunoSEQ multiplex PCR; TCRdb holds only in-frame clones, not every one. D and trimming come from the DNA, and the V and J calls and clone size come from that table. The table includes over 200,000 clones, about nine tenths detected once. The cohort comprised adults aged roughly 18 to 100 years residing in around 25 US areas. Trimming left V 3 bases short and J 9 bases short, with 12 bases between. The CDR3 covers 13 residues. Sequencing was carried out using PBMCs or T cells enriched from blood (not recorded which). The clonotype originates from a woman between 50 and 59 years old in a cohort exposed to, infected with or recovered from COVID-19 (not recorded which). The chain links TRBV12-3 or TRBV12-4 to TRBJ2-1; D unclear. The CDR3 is CASSFLQTGEQFF. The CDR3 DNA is TGTGCCAGCAGTTTTCTTCAAACTGGTGAGCAGTTCTTC.